Presented here are 28 T cell receptor beta chains from one specimen sequenced in a study of regulatory T cells in long-lasting Graves disease. Documented time point: persistent/refractory GD, antithyroid drugs over 5 years with positive TRAb. RNA isolated from PBMCs was used to make the TCR library. CDR3-region Arm-PCR and iRepertoire HTBI primers produced the TCR beta libraries. TCRdb reanalysed the multiplex PCR reads using MiXCR and keeps one entry per CDR3 protein. The data hold a few hundred thousand distinct CDR3 sequences, with about 20% observed a single time. The source material was peripheral blood mononuclear cells (PBMCs), sampled when the disease was refractory, from a patient treated with antithyroid drugs. The origin of the receptors is a female donor with Graves disease.

In its sample, this clonotype was seen a few times. This CDR3 reads CASSYGDRVGGTQYF. For the CDR3, the DNA is TGTGCCAGCAGTTACGGGGACAGGGTGGGGGGGACCCAGTACTTC. This sequence joins TRBV6-9 and TRBJ2-5; TRBD1 matches 9 bases. After removal of 3 bases from V and 7 bases from J, the junction contained 9 bases not matched to a gene. Germline loops: CDR1 MNHGY, CDR2 SVAAGI. The CDR3 contains 15 residues.

There are many counts of this clonotype. The J gene is TRBJ2-7, the V gene TRBV7-2, with D possibly matching TRBD1 (5 bases). V was shortened by 5 bases and J by 6 bases, with 14 bases between the two germline ends. CDR3 length: 13 residues. From germline, CDR1 is SGHTA and CDR2 FQGNSA. CDR3: CASSPQSRGEQYF. CDR3 sequence (DNA): TGTGCCAGCAGCCCTCAATCAAGGGGCGAGCAGTACTTC.

With regard to this clonotype: No conserved phenylalanine or tryptophan ends this CDR3, so it is likely a read error. J is TRBJ1-1 and V is TRBV12-3 or TRBV12-4, with 7 nucleotides matching TRBD1. V lost 9 bases to trimming and J lost 2 bases; unmatched junction nucleotides: 9. The CDR3 has 14 amino acids. The DNA of the CDR3 is TGTGCCAGTGGAACGAACAGGGGTAACACTGAAGCTTTCGTT. This encodes CASGTNRGNTEAFV.

This clonotype was seen ten or more times. The rearrangement uses TRBV7-2 and TRBJ2-2, with 12 positions matching TRBD2. The V gene end was trimmed by 7 bases and the J gene end by 3 bases; junction bases not matched to a gene: 15. This CDR3 is built from 19 residues. Germline assignment: CDR1 SGHTA and CDR2 FQGNSA. CDR3 DNA sequence: TGTGCCAGCACCACCGGGTTCCTAGCGGGAGGGCTGGACACCGGGGAGCTGTTTTTT. Residues: CASTTGFLAGGLDTGELFF. Looking up the rest from reference TRBV7-2 and TRBJ2-2 gives the full variable domain: GAGVSQSPSNKVTEKGKDVELRCDPISGHTALYWYRQSLGQGLEFLIYFQGNSAPDKSGLPSDRFSAERTGGSVSTLTIQRTQQEDSAVYLCASTTGFLAGGLDTGELFFGEGSRLTVL.

This chain joins TRBV14 and TRBJ2-2, with D perhaps matching TRBD2 (6 bases). V lost 3 bases and J lost 6, with 11 bases in between. Germline V CDR1 and CDR2: SGHDN, FVKESK. The CDR3 contains 14 residues. The CDR3 here is CASSQATGAGELFF. CDR3 nucleotide sequence: TGTGCCAGCAGCCAGGCGACGGGGGCCGGGGAGCTGTTTTTT.

This clonotype has at least ten counts. The rearrangement joins TRBV7-9 to TRBJ2-5; D remains unclear. V lost 6 bases and J lost 5, with 10 bases in between. Germline V gene lookup returns CDR1 SEHNR and CDR2 FQNEAQ (reference sequence). CDR3 size: 12 residues. The CDR3 sequence: CASSSNLETQYF. CDR3 nucleotides: TGTGCCAGCAGTTCTAATCTGGAGACCCAGTACTTC.

V gene TRBV5-4 combines with J gene TRBJ2-7, with 11 bases lining up with TRBD2. CDR1 and CDR2 from the germline V gene are SGHNT and YYREEE (reference sequence). V dropped 3 bases and J dropped 3; count of bases not matched to a gene: 5. This CDR3 is 15 amino acids long. CDR3 sequence: CASSSPGLAVYEQYF. In DNA form, the CDR3 reads TGTGCCAGCAGCTCTCCGGGACTAGCGGTCTACGAGCAGTACTTC.

As regards this clonotype: A much larger clone differs by one base, so this may be a read error. The missing conserved phenylalanine or tryptophan at the end of this CDR3 makes a read error likely. The V and J genes are TRBV28 and TRBJ2-7, with 8 bases that match TRBD1. CDR3 length: 15 residues. Germline V gives CDR1 MDHEN, CDR2 SYDVKM. V lost 4 bases to trimming and J lost 1 base; unmatched junction nucleotides: 6. The CDR3 DNA is TGTGCCAGCAGTTCACCAGGGGGCGAATCCTACGAGCAGTACCTC. Protein product: CASSSPGGESYEQYL.

V usage is TRBV19 and J usage is TRBJ2-5; 8 nucleotides line up with TRBD2. CDR3 length: 15 amino acids. Unmatched junction bases numbered 7, after V lost 3 bases and J lost 4 bases. Germline CDR1 LNHDA, CDR2 SQIVND (reference sequence). The CDR3 nucleotides read TGTGCCAGTAGTATGCGAGGACTAGCAGGAGAGACCCAGTACTTC. The encoded protein is CASSMRGLAGETQYF.

There are a few counts of this clonotype. The chain joins TRBV28 to TRBJ2-2; possible D gene TRBD1, 5 bases. Between the trimmed V and J ends, which lost 1 base and 0 bases, there was a span of 12 bases. Germline CDR1 and CDR2: MDHEN and SYDVKM. The CDR3 consists of 17 residues. Written as DNA, the CDR3 is TGTGCCAGCAGTTTATTCCGGACACTCGCGAACACCGGGGAGCTGTTTTTT. This codes for CASSLFRTLANTGELFF.

This clonotype was detected only a few times. V gene TRBV7-9 combines with J gene TRBJ1-2; 7 bases fit TRBD1. The J segment lost 7 bases and the V segment lost 5 bases, leaving 7 bases of the junction unmatched. The CDR3 loop spans 13 amino acids. The germline CDR1 and CDR2 sequences are SEHNR and FQNEAQ (reference sequence). CDR3 residues: CASSNVGQAGYTF. CDR3 nucleotide sequence: TGTGCCAGCAGCAATGTTGGACAGGCTGGCTACACCTTC. Full variable domain (missing parts from reference TRBV7-9 and TRBJ1-2): DTGVSQNPRHKITKRGQNVTFRCDPISEHNRLYWYRQTLGQGPEFLTYFQNEAQLEKSRLLSDRFSAERPKGSFSTLEIQRTEQGDSAMYLCASSNVGQAGYTFGSGTRLTVV.

Notes on this clonotype: A read error is the likely source, as a far larger clone sits one nucleotide away. V is TRBV28 and J is TRBJ2-5; 9 bases align to TRBD2. Germline V gene lookup returns CDR1 MDHEN and CDR2 SYDVKM. The CDR3 is made up of 13 amino acids. Trimming cost V 5 bases and J 7 bases; bases outside gene matches: 5. The CDR3, as DNA: TGTGCCAGCAGTGCGGGAGGGCGAGGGACCCAGTACTTC. Amino acid sequence: CASSAGGRGTQYF. Together with reference TRBV28 and TRBJ2-5, the CDR3 gives the full variable domain: DVKVTQSSRYLVKRTGEKVFLECVQDMDHENMFWYRQDPGLGLRLIYFSYDVKMKEKGDIPEGYSVSREKKERFSLILESASTNQTSMYLCASSAGGRGTQYFGPGTRLLVL.

This clonotype was found many times. This sequence joins TRBV9 and TRBJ1-2; D is unresolved. Germline V lookup: CDR1 SGDLS, CDR2 YYNGEE. The V end was cut by 0 bases, the J end by 7 bases, with 13 bases between. The CDR3 runs to 14 residues. The CDR3 DNA is TGTGCCAGCAGCGTAGGAGGAGGGCTACTTGGCTACACCTTC. Protein product: CASSVGGGLLGYTF.

In this sample, this clonotype turned up a few times. V and J are TRBV7-2 and TRBJ1-1; the D is unclear. Trimming pared 3 bases from V and 5 bases from J, leaving 4 bases between. This CDR3 contains 11 residues. The germline V gene encodes CDR1 SGHTA and CDR2 FQGNSA. DNA for the CDR3: TGTGCCAGCAGCTTGCGGACTGAAGCTTTCTTT. Translation gives CASSLRTEAFF. The full variable domain, with the rest looked up from reference TRBV7-2 and TRBJ1-1, is GAGVSQSPSNKVTEKGKDVELRCDPISGHTALYWYRQSLGQGLEFLIYFQGNSAPDKSGLPSDRFSAERTGGSVSTLTIQRTQQEDSAVYLCASSLRTEAFFGQGTRLTVV.

The chain combines TRBV20-1 with TRBJ2-5; D unclear. This CDR3 is built from 12 residues. Trimming stripped 6 bases from V and 5 bases from J, with 13 bases between. The V gene's germline CDR1 is DFQATT and CDR2 SNEGSKA (reference sequence). In DNA, the CDR3 is TGCAGTGCCCTAGGCCCTTTGGAGACCCAGTACTTC. Its translation: CSALGPLETQYF.

The chain is built from TRBV6-9 and TRBJ1-1; D possibly corresponds to TRBD1 (5 bases). Germline V gene lookup returns CDR1 MNHGY and CDR2 SVAAGI. The CDR3 contains 15 residues. With 3 bases removed from V and 4 bases from J, the gap between germline ends came to 15 bases. The CDR3 sequence: CASSYVARVSTEAFF. The CDR3 DNA is TGTGCCAGCAGTTACGTTGCCAGGGTAAGCACTGAAGCTTTCTTT.

This sequence joins TRBV20-1 and TRBJ2-7; D gene ambiguous. Trimming left V 3 bases short and J 0 bases short, with 9 bases between. Germline V gene lookup returns CDR1 DFQATT and CDR2 SNEGSKA (reference sequence). CDR3 size: 13 residues. As DNA, the CDR3 is TGCAGTGCTAGTTCACAGAACTCCTACGAGCAGTACTTC. It specifies CSASSQNSYEQYF.

This clonotype was picked up many times. CDR3 nucleotide sequence: TGTGCCAGCAGTCCTCTCCCTAAGAACACTGAAGCTTTCTTT. It codes for CASSPLPKNTEAFF. V is TRBV28 and J is TRBJ1-1, with D uncertain. Germline V gives CDR1 MDHEN, CDR2 SYDVKM. The CDR3 length is 14 residues. V dropped 5 bases and J dropped 1 base, with 11 bases sitting between them.

This clonotype turned up a few times. This sequence joins TRBV5-1 and TRBJ1-5; D possibly corresponds to TRBD1 (6 bases). The germline V gene encodes CDR1 SGHRS and CDR2 YFSETQ. V was clipped by 0 bases and J by 0 bases, with 10 bases between them. The CDR3 sequence is 16 residues long. The CDR3 nucleotides read TGCGCCAGCAGCTTGGGTGGGGGGCGTAGCAATCAGCCCCAGCATTTT. Translated, it gives CASSLGGGRSNQPQHF.

This clonotype was recorded only once. This may come from a read error, since a much larger clone is one base off. V usage is TRBV12-3 or TRBV12-4 and J usage is TRBJ2-7; 13 nucleotides align to TRBD2. This CDR3 is 15 amino acids long. The CDR3 DNA is TGTGCCAGCAGGGGACTAGCGGGACTTCCTTACGAGCAGTGCTTC. Encoded protein: CASRGLAGLPYEQCF.

Many counts were recorded for this clonotype. The rearrangement links TRBV6-1 to TRBJ1-2; TRBD1 aligns across 7 bases. With V trimmed by 5 bases and J by 7 bases, 7 bases remained unmatched. Germline V CDR1 and CDR2: MNHNS, SASEGT. CDR3 length equals 13 residues. CDR3 in amino acids: CASSIDRVGGYTF. The CDR3 bases are TGTGCCAGCAGTATTGACAGGGTCGGTGGCTACACCTTC.

In its sample, this clonotype was seen a few times. This chain links TRBV12-3 or TRBV12-4 with TRBJ1-2, with 7 bases that match TRBD1. This CDR3 is 14 amino acids long. Trimming took 5 bases from V and 4 from J; bases not matched to a gene: 7. The CDR3 region has the DNA TGTGCCAGCAGTCACAGACAGGGATTCTATGGCTACACCTTC. Translation: CASSHRQGFYGYTF.

This clonotype has only a few counts. The chain uses TRBV28 and TRBJ2-2; 14 bases are shared with TRBD2. V trimming: 5 bases; J trimming: 4 bases; junction bases outside the gene matches: 15. CDR1 MDHEN and CDR2 SYDVKM come from the germline V gene. CDR3 length: 20 amino acids. CDR3 coding DNA: TGTGCCAGCAGTAGGGACCATGGGGGACTAGCGGGAGTTATCACCGGGGAGCTGTTTTTT. This encodes CASSRDHGGLAGVITGELFF.

This clonotype appeared a few times. This chain joins TRBV5-1 and TRBJ2-2, with 9 bases fitting TRBD2. Trimming at V came to 2 bases and at J to 6 bases, leaving 5 bases not matched to a gene. The V gene's germline CDR1 is SGHRS and CDR2 YFSETQ. There are 15 residues in the CDR3. In nucleotides, the CDR3 is TGCGCCAGCAGCTTAGCTAGCGGGACCCCCGGGGAGCTGTTTTTT. Its protein product is CASSLASGTPGELFF.

This clonotype was found a few times. The chain has TRBV24-1 and TRBJ2-7; D is uncertain. The germline V gene encodes CDR1 KGHDR and CDR2 SFDVKD. Between the trimmed V and J ends, which lost 9 bases and 0 bases, there was a span of 8 bases. CDR3 length equals 12 residues. The CDR3 DNA is TGTGCCACCGGCCAGAACTCCTACGAGCAGTACTTC. This codes for CATGQNSYEQYF.

The rearrangement joins TRBV27 to TRBJ1-5, with 8 positions matching TRBD1. Looked up from germline, CDR1 is MNHEY and CDR2 is SMNVEV (reference sequence). After removal of 10 bases from V and 6 bases from J, the junction contained 11 bases not matched to a gene. The CDR3 is 14 residues long. The CDR3 sequence: CATSDRAQGQPQHF. CDR3 nucleotides: TGTGCCACTTCGGACAGGGCGCAGGGTCAGCCCCAGCATTTT.

The chain uses TRBV11-2 and TRBJ2-1; 7 positions agree with TRBD1. CDR3 length equals 13 residues. Germline lookup yields CDR1 SGHAT and CDR2 FQNNGV. V shed 9 bases, J shed 3 bases, and the junction held 5 bases outside the gene matches. The CDR3 coding sequence is TGTGCCAGTGGACAGGACCTCTACAATGAGCAGTTCTTC. Encoded protein: CASGQDLYNEQFF.

The V and J genes are TRBV5-1 and TRBJ1-4, with D unresolved. CDR3 length: 18 residues. CDR1 is SGHRS, CDR2 YFSETQ, per germline. V lost 4 bases and J lost 5, with 24 bases in between. The DNA of the CDR3 is TGCGCCAGCAGCCTTGGGCCGAACGCCGGCAGAAAGAATGAAAAACTGTTTTTT. It translates to CASSLGPNAGRKNEKLFF. Drawing the rest from reference TRBV5-1 and TRBJ1-4, the complete variable domain is KAGVTQTPRYLIKTRGQQVTLSCSPISGHRSVSWYQQTPGQGLQFLFEYFSETQRNKGNFPGRFSGRQFSNSRSEMNVSTLELGDSALYLCASSLGPNAGRKNEKLFFGSGTQLSVL.